This T cell receptor (beta chain) comes out of a study of T cell repertoires in cytomegalovirus infection. Trimming took off 1 base at V and 3 bases at J, with 10 bases between the two ends. The CDR3 is 14 residues long. Germline V gene sequence: CDR1 SGHAT, CDR2 FQNNGV. TCRdb reprocessed the reads via MiXCR and lists one record per CDR3 protein. Of more than 250,000 distinct CDR3 sequences in the sample, more than 20% are singletons; the top ten hold 10% to 15%. With respect to this clonotype: Antigen: not known.

The sequenced sample was cultured PBMCs, obtained from culture after CMV antigen stimulation. The chain has TRBV11-2 and TRBJ2-7; D is ambiguous. This receptor was taken from a human donor in good health (CMV status not recorded). Some clones in this sample may be carry-over from other donors' samples. For the CDR3, the DNA is TGTGCCAGCAGCTTAGTAGGGCTGATCTACGAGCAGTACTTC. Its protein product is CASSLVGLIYEQYF.